The text below deals with one T cell receptor beta chain. The antigen is undetermined. This entry is derived from a study of OX40 agonist ivuxolimab in advanced cancers. Study-level background: Patients received ivuxolimab, an agonistic anti-OX40 (CD134) antibody. Dose-escalation patients suffered from hepatocellular carcinoma, melanoma, renal cell or head and neck cancer. Three patients got partial responses; one had hepatocellular carcinoma and two had cutaneous melanoma. Study-wide findings and caveats: On average, a greater number of expanded clones characterised CD8+ T cells relative to CD4+.

Repertoires were generated with immunoSEQ multiplex PCR, while TCRdb's copy carries only in-frame clones and drops some. The sample has about 76,000 clones, about 85% seen once; the top ten hold less than 4%. J was trimmed by 1 base and V by 0 bases; bases with no gene match: 6. CDR3 length: 17 amino acids. Germline V gene sequence: CDR1 LGHNT, CDR2 FRNRAP. The clonotype originates from an adult with an advanced solid tumor such as melanoma, head and neck, liver or kidney cancer. This chain joins TRBV12-5 and TRBJ2-7; 10 bases are shared with TRBD2. The sequencing used CD4+ or CD8+ T cells sorted from blood, collected in a trial of the OX40 agonist ivuxolimab. The DNA for the CDR3 is TGTGCTAGTGGTTTGGTACTCACTAGCGGGACATCCTACGAGCAGTACTTC. It translates to CASGLVLTSGTSYEQYF.